One sample yielded the 25 T cell receptor beta chains listed below, sequenced in a study of somatic mutations in cytotoxic T cells in rheumatoid arthritis. This table comes from immunoSEQ multiplex PCR, and its TCRdb copy is limited to in-frame clones, with some not included. The sample lists around 15,000 clones; around 80% were seen once. The sample taken for sequencing was CD8+ T cells sorted from blood. The origin of the receptors is a woman between 50 and 59 years old with rheumatoid arthritis.

V gene TRBV2 combines with J gene TRBJ2-7, with 9 bases aligning to TRBD1. V shed 10 bases and J 3 bases; nucleotides not matched to a gene: 4. Per the germline V gene, CDR1 is SNHLY and CDR2 is FYNNEI. There are 12 residues in the CDR3. CDR3 DNA sequence: TGTGCCACCACGGGACAGGGCTACGAGCAGTACTTC. Translation gives CATTGQGYEQYF.

For this clone: The junction differs from germline at one of its ends, possibly a read error. The chain links TRBV9 to TRBJ1-4; tentative D call: TRBD1 (6 bases). The CDR3 runs to 15 residues. Germline V gives CDR1 SGDLS, CDR2 YYNGEE. The CDR3 DNA sequence: TGTGCCAGCAGCGTAGCTGGGACAACCAATGAAAAACTGTTTTTT. It yields the protein CASSVAGTTNEKLFF.

By share of the sample, this clone is medium-sized. This chain's CDR3 is CASSSSGDSYNEQFF. DNA of the CDR3: TGTGCCAGCAGCTCTAGCGGGGATTCCTACAATGAGCAGTTCTTC. This chain uses TRBV11-3 with TRBJ2-1; 9 nucleotides align to TRBD2. J gave up 1 base and V 4 bases, and 2 bases lay outside the gene matches. The CDR3 extends over 15 amino acids. Looked up from germline, CDR1 is SGHNT and CDR2 is YENEEA. Complete variable domain (other parts from reference TRBV11-3 and TRBJ2-1): EAGVVQSPRYKIIEKKQPVAFWCNPISGHNTLYWYLQNLGQGPELLIRYENEEAVDDSQLPKDRFSAERLKGVDSTLKIQPAELGDSAVYLCASSSSGDSYNEQFFGPGTRLTVL.

The chain is built from TRBV4-1 and TRBJ2-3, with a weak D call TRBD2 (5 bases). Per the germline V gene, CDR1 is MGHRA and CDR2 is YSYEKL. The CDR3 runs to 14 residues. The V and J ends lost 1 base and 3 bases respectively, with 8 bases between them. Here the CDR3 reads CASSQVRGTDTQYF. The CDR3 DNA reads as TGCGCCAGCAGCCAAGTTCGGGGAACAGATACGCAGTATTTT.

The chain joins TRBV6-1 to TRBJ1-6; D is undetermined. Germline CDR1 is MNHNS and CDR2 is SASEGT. The CDR3 runs 16 residues. V dropped 1 base and J dropped 4 bases, with 11 bases sitting between them. The CDR3 coding sequence is TGTGCCAGCAGTGAAGGGGCAGTTGGGTATAATTCACCCCTCCACTTT. Translation gives CASSEGAVGYNSPLHF.

V gene TRBV5-1 combines with J gene TRBJ2-1; 12 bases agree with TRBD2. V lost 2 bases to trimming and J lost 4 bases; unmatched junction nucleotides: 10. The CDR3 runs 18 residues. Per the germline V gene, CDR1 is SGHRS and CDR2 is YFSETQ. The CDR3 is CASSLPTSGGTPYNEQFF. In nucleotides, the CDR3 is TGCGCCAGCAGCTTACCGACTAGCGGGGGTACACCATACAATGAGCAGTTCTTC.

The chain is built from TRBV7-6 and TRBJ2-5; D gene unclear. Germline V gives CDR1 SGHVS, CDR2 FNYEAQ. CDR3 size: 15 residues. V lost 1 base and J lost 3, with 12 bases in between. The CDR3 region is CASSLDPGSEETQYF. The CDR3, as DNA: TGTGCCAGCAGCTTAGATCCAGGCTCGGAAGAGACCCAGTACTTC.

This chain links TRBV6-6 with TRBJ2-1; D remains unclear. Between the trimmed V and J ends, which lost 0 bases and 10 bases, there was a span of 13 bases. The CDR3 extends over 14 amino acids. Per germline, CDR1 MNHNY and CDR2 SVGAGI (reference sequence). This CDR3 is CASSYSGFPREQFF. The CDR3 bases are TGTGCCAGCAGTTACTCCGGATTTCCAAGGGAGCAGTTCTTC.

This clone was observed a few times. The chain employs TRBV4-3 and TRBJ2-7, with TRBD2 matching 11 bases. Germline trimming cut 5 bases from V and 4 bases from J; bases unmatched to any gene: 4. CDR1 and CDR2 from the germline V gene are LGHNA and YSLEER. This CDR3 is built from 14 residues. The CDR3 reads CASSDGTSGYEQYF. As DNA, the CDR3 is TGCGCCAGCAGCGACGGGACTAGCGGATACGAGCAGTACTTC.

The chain uses TRBV30 and TRBJ2-2; D is unresolved. V was cut by 1 base and J by 0 bases, with 15 bases left in between. Germline values: CDR1 GTSNPN, CDR2 SVGIG (reference sequence). The CDR3 has 17 amino acids. The CDR3 loop is CAWSGWVGSANTGELFF. As DNA, the CDR3 is TGTGCCTGGAGTGGATGGGTGGGCAGCGCGAACACCGGGGAGCTGTTTTTT. Full variable domain (remainder filled in from reference TRBV30 and TRBJ2-2): SQTIHQWPATLVQPVGSPLSLECTVEGTSNPNLYWYRQAAGRGLQLLFYSVGIGQISSEVPQNLSASRPQDRQFILSSKKLLLSDSGFYLCAWSGWVGSANTGELFFGEGSRLTVL.

The chain has TRBV10-3 and TRBJ2-3, with TRBD2 identical over 9 bases. The CDR3 is 13 amino acids. V shed 7 bases, J shed 6 bases, and the junction held 5 bases outside the gene matches. Germline V gene data show CDR1 as ENHRY and CDR2 as SYGVKD. The CDR3: CAIKAGGADTQYF. In DNA form, the CDR3 reads TGTGCCATCAAAGCGGGAGGTGCGGATACGCAGTATTTT.

The rearrangement uses TRBV4-1 and TRBJ2-7, with 9 nucleotides matching TRBD2. V was clipped by 4 bases and J by 5 bases; unmatched bases: 9. Germline V gives CDR1 MGHRA, CDR2 YSYEKL. The CDR3 loop spans 15 amino acids. CDR3 sequence: CASSLLGVAGDEQYF. The DNA for the CDR3 is TGCGCCAGCAGCCTCCTGGGGGTAGCGGGAGACGAGCAGTACTTC.

The chain uses TRBV4-2 and TRBJ1-5; D is unresolved. CDR3 length equals 16 residues. Trimming removed 0 bases at V and 0 bases at J, with 9 bases between. Germline V gene sequence: CDR1 LGHNA, CDR2 YNFKEQ. The CDR3 loop is CASSQDRGFSNQPQHF. DNA for the CDR3: TGTGCCAGCAGCCAAGATCGGGGATTTAGCAATCAGCCCCAGCATTTT.

The J gene is TRBJ2-7, the V gene TRBV9, with TRBD2 as a possible D gene (5 bases). With 3 bases removed from V and 0 bases from J, the gap between germline ends came to 10 bases. The CDR3 runs 14 residues. Germline V gene lookup returns CDR1 SGDLS and CDR2 YYNGEE. The CDR3 DNA follows: TGTGCCAGCAGCGGAGAGGGAAGCTCCTACGAGCAGTACTTC. This translates into CASSGEGSSYEQYF. Full variable domain (outside the CDR3, taken from reference TRBV9 and TRBJ2-7): DSGVTQTPKHLITATGQRVTLRCSPRSGDLSVYWYQQSLDQGLQFLIQYYNGEERAKGNILERFSAQQFPDLHSELNLSSLELGDSALYFCASSGEGSSYEQYFGPGTRLTVT.

This clone was counted between two and nine times. The gene calls are TRBV9 and TRBJ1-6, with 8 bases that match TRBD1. Trimming at V came to 3 bases and at J to 4 bases, leaving 0 bases not matched to a gene. Germline V gene data show CDR1 as SGDLS and CDR2 as YYNGEE. CDR3 length: 14 amino acids. CDR3 protein: CASSGTGYNSPLHF. Here the CDR3 DNA reads TGTGCCAGCAGCGGGACAGGGTATAATTCACCCCTCCACTTT.

The V call is TRBV11-2, the J call TRBJ1-1; D remains ambiguous. The CDR3 runs to 14 residues. Germline V lookup: CDR1 SGHAT, CDR2 FQNNGV. Trimming stripped 1 base from V and 11 bases from J, with 17 bases between. The CDR3 here is CASSLAPVGEGAFF. The CDR3 DNA sequence: TGTGCCAGCAGCTTAGCGCCCGTAGGAGAAGGGGCTTTCTTT.

In its sample, this clone was seen once. This chain uses TRBV9 with TRBJ2-7; D possibly corresponds to TRBD1 (6 bases). This CDR3 has 15 residues. Per the germline V gene, CDR1 is SGDLS and CDR2 is YYNGEE. V was cut by 3 bases and J by 2 bases, with 15 bases left in between. This chain's CDR3 is CASSGQDRFPYEQYF. For the CDR3, the DNA is TGTGCCAGCAGCGGACAGGATAGGTTCCCCTACGAGCAGTACTTC.

The chain links TRBV7-6 to TRBJ1-2; 8 positions match TRBD1. The trim removed 2 bases at V and 0 bases at J, leaving 5 bases unmatched. CDR1 and CDR2 from the germline V gene are SGHVS and FNYEAQ. The CDR3 covers 16 residues. CDR3 in amino acids: CASSLTGGDTNYGYTF. CDR3 bases: TGTGCCAGCAGCTTAACAGGGGGAGACACTAACTATGGCTACACCTTC.

V and J are TRBV4-1 and TRBJ2-6; 7 nucleotides line up with TRBD1. Germline V lookup: CDR1 MGHRA, CDR2 YSYEKL. J gave up 2 bases and V 4 bases, and 5 bases lay outside the gene matches. The CDR3 runs 16 residues. The CDR3 region has the DNA TGCGCCAGCAGCCCGTTAGACAGGGCTGGGGCCAACGTCCTGACTTTC. As protein: CASSPLDRAGANVLTF.

V gene TRBV27 combines with J gene TRBJ2-7; 14 bases are a match to TRBD2. The CDR3 contains 16 residues. CDR1 MNHEY and CDR2 SMNVEV come from the germline V gene (reference sequence). V gave up 6 bases and J gave up 5 bases; unmatched junction bases: 9. CDR3 sequence: CASSYIGTSGGNEQYF. The CDR3 region has the DNA TGTGCCAGCAGCTATATCGGGACTAGCGGGGGTAACGAGCAGTACTTC.

The gene calls are TRBV6-1 and TRBJ1-5; D call uncertain. V gave up 8 bases and J gave up 1 base, with 6 bases separating them. The length of the CDR3 is 12 residues. Germline lookup yields CDR1 MNHNS and CDR2 SASEGT. The CDR3 nucleotides are TGTGCCAGCCTCGGGAGCAATCAGCCCCAGCATTTT. Translated, it gives CASLGSNQPQHF.

The genes are TRBV5-6 and TRBJ2-1, with D maybe TRBD2 (6 bases). Trimming removed 0 bases at V and 12 bases at J, with 19 bases between. The CDR3 has 15 residues. Germline assignment: CDR1 SGHDT and CDR2 YYEEEE. The CDR3 sequence is CASSLGKVAVGGQFF. CDR3 in DNA: TGTGCCAGCAGCTTGGGAAAAGTAGCGGTCGGGGGGCAGTTCTTC.

This clone was seen more than once but under ten times. The chain has TRBV30 and TRBJ1-1; D unresolved. The CDR3 is made up of 12 amino acids. CDR1 is GTSNPN, CDR2 SVGIG, per germline (reference sequence). Deletions cut 4 bases from V and 4 bases from J, with 10 bases between. The CDR3 sequence is CAWKHYGTEAFF. CDR3 sequence (DNA): TGTGCCTGGAAGCATTACGGCACTGAAGCTTTCTTT. The variable domain in full, with the rest retrieved from reference TRBV30 and TRBJ1-1, is SQTIHQWPATLVQPVGSPLSLECTVEGTSNPNLYWYRQAAGRGLQLLFYSVGIGQISSEVPQNLSASRPQDRQFILSSKKLLLSDSGFYLCAWKHYGTEAFFGQGTRLTVV.

The chain has TRBV11-2 and TRBJ2-3; a possible D gene is TRBD2 (6 bases). The germline V and J ends were trimmed by 8 bases and 1 base, with 7 bases remaining between them. This CDR3 has 12 amino acids. CDR1 SGHAT and CDR2 FQNNGV come from the germline V gene. CDR3 sequence: CASWGGTDTQYF. For the CDR3, the DNA is TGTGCCAGCTGGGGGGGCACAGATACGCAGTATTTT.

The chain couples TRBV4-1 to TRBJ2-7, with 7 bases identical to TRBD2. The CDR3 length is 14 residues. CDR1 and CDR2 from the germline V gene are MGHRA and YSYEKL. The V and J ends lost 5 bases and 6 bases, in that order; junction bases with no gene match: 10. DNA of the CDR3: TGCGCCAGCAGCTTGCAGCCCGGCGGGAGCGAGCAGTACTTC. The encoded protein is CASSLQPGGSEQYF.